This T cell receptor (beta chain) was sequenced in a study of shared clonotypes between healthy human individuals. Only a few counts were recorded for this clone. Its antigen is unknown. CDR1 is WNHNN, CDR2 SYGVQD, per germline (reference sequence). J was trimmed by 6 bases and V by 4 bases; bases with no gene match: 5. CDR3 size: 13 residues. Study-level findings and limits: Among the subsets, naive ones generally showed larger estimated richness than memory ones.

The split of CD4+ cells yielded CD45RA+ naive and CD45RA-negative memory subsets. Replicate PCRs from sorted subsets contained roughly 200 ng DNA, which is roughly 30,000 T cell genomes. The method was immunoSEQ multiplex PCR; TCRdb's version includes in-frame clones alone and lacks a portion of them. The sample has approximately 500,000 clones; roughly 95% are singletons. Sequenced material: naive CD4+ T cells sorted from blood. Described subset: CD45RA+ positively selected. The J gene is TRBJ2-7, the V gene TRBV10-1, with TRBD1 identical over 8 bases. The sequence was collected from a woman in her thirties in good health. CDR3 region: CASSARTGIEQYF. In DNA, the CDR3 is TGCGCCAGCAGTGCTCGGACAGGGATCGAGCAGTACTTC.